A selection of T cell receptor beta chains follows, all from one sample in a study of blood T cells in healthy people across ages. TCRdb fed the 5' RACE reads into MiXCR, producing one record per CDR3 protein. The sample gives roughly 700,000 distinct CDR3 sequences, approximately 30% of which show up once; roughly 15% is in the top ten. Sequencing was done on a sample of blood. These TCRs come from a woman of 80 years or more in good health. CDR3s include the opening cysteine and the closing phenylalanine or tryptophan. Each record gives: CDR3 length, clone size, J gene, D gene, V gene, CDR3 protein, CDR3 DNA. D genes are given only for firm matches. Rows give clone size only sometimes, using once, few, many, or a class for an expanded clone.

>11|-|TRBJ2-7|-|TRBV28
CASSFLGGQYF
TGTGCCAGCAGTTTCCTTGGGGGTCAGTACTTC
>17|-|TRBJ2-5|TRBD2|TRBV20-1
CSAGGGLAGGRGNEQYF
TGCAGTGCTGGAGGAGGACTAGCGGGGGGTAGGGGCAATGAGCAGTACTTC
>20|few|TRBJ2-3|-|TRBV1
CTSSQGERRGATSGTDTQYF
TGCACCAGCAGCCAAGGAGAAAGGCGGGGGGCCACTAGCGGCACAGATACGCAGTATTTT
>14|-|TRBJ1-6|-|TRBV7-6
CASSSSQHNSPLHF
TGTGCCAGCAGCTCCTCACAGCATAATTCACCCCTCCACTTT
>15|-|TRBJ1-6|TRBD1|TRBV6-1
CASSPRTGQDSPLHF
TGTGCCAGCAGCCCGAGGACAGGACAGGATTCACCCCTCCACTTT
>13|once|TRBJ2-1|-|TRBV27
CASSLVNDNEQFF
TGTGCCAGCAGTTTAGTCAACGACAATGAGCAGTTCTTC
>15|few|TRBJ2-7|-|TRBV7-2
CASRTAGQPTYEQYF
TGTGCCAGCAGAACCGCGGGACAGCCTACCTACGAGCAGTACTTC
>15|many|TRBJ2-3|TRBD2|TRBV5-1
CASSATSGGGDTQYF
TGCGCCAGCAGCGCGACTAGCGGGGGGGGAGATACGCAGTATTTT
>18|many|TRBJ2-3|TRBD2|TRBV20-1
CSARDIRIAGGTTDTQYF
TGCAGTGCTAGAGATATTCGGATAGCGGGGGGAACCACAGATACGCAGTATTTT
>15|-|TRBJ2-2|-|TRBV9
CASSPGDRNDGELFF
TGTGCCAGCAGCCCCGGAGACAGGAATGACGGGGAGCTGTTTTTT
>14|-|TRBJ1-2|-|TRBV16
CASSQSMGPYGYTF
TGTGCCAGCAGCCAATCTATGGGCCCCTATGGCTACACCTTC
>14|-|TRBJ1-5|-|TRBV20-1
CSARKPEVNQAQHF
TGCAGTGCTAGGAAACCTGAGGTCAATCAGGCCCAGCATTTT
>15|many|TRBJ2-1|TRBD2|TRBV27
CARILAGSSYNEQFF
TGTGCCAGGATATTAGCGGGGAGCTCCTACAATGAGCAGTTCTTC
>14|-|TRBJ2-7|-|TRBV20-1
CSAPHRGRGYEQYF
TGCAGTGCCCCCCACCGGGGGCGGGGGTACGAGCAGTACTTC
>16|few|TRBJ2-1|-|TRBV9
CASSVGIGGLRDEQFF
TGTGCCAGCAGCGTAGGGATCGGGGGGCTTCGCGATGAGCAGTTCTTC
>17|-|TRBJ2-3|TRBD2|TRBV20-1
CSARVPPSGGATDTQYF
TGCAGTGCTAGAGTCCCCCCCAGCGGGGGGGCCACAGATACGCAGTATTTT
>13|many|TRBJ1-2|TRBD1|TRBV6-1
CASSDRVNYGYTF
TGTGCCAGCAGCGACAGGGTTAACTATGGCTACACCTTC
>15|-|TRBJ2-7|TRBD2|TRBV5-6
CARSVGLAGDYEQYF
TGTGCCCGCAGCGTGGGACTAGCGGGGGACTACGAGCAGTACTTC
>15|-|TRBJ1-2|TRBD1|TRBV20-1
CSPKGGGQGNYGYTF
TGCAGTCCTAAGGGAGGCGGACAGGGGAACTATGGCTACACCTTC
>15|many|TRBJ2-5|-|TRBV7-8
CASSPTRTVQETQYF
TGTGCCAGCAGCCCTACTCGGACAGTCCAAGAGACCCAGTACTTC
>13|many|TRBJ2-7|TRBD2|TRBV20-1
CSVLRDYSYEQYF
TGCAGTGTCCTCCGGGACTACTCCTACGAGCAGTACTTC
>19|many|TRBJ2-7|-|TRBV21-1
CASSKGTSGGPSFFYEQYF
TGTGCCAGCAGCAAAGGGACTAGCGGGGGGCCGAGTTTCTTCTACGAGCAGTACTTC
>13|many|TRBJ2-5|-|TRBV5-6
CASSWDIQETQYF
TGTGCCAGCAGCTGGGACATACAAGAGACCCAGTACTTC
>14|few|TRBJ2-4|-|TRBV4-2
CASSPRAPGDIQYF
TGTGCCAGCAGCCCCCGGGCCCCGGGAGACATTCAGTACTTC
>13|once|TRBJ1-1|-|TRBV12-3/TRBV12-4
CASTVFENTEAFF
TGTGCCAGCACCGTGTTTGAAAACACTGAAGCTTTCTTT
>15|many|TRBJ2-7|-|TRBV5-1
CASSLAGPTQHEQYF
TGCGCCAGCAGCTTGGCGGGCCCTACCCAGCACGAGCAGTACTTC
>17|-|TRBJ1-6|-|TRBV12-3/TRBV12-4
CASSLGTGHLSNSPLHF
TGTGCCAGCAGTTTAGGGACGGGACATCTGTCCAATTCACCCCTCCACTTT
>18|-|TRBJ2-7|TRBD2|TRBV5-1
CASRLRGGSLLSYNEQYF
TGCGCCAGCAGACTTCGCGGGGGGTCCCTCCTCTCCTACAATGAGCAGTACTTC
>14|-|TRBJ2-4|TRBD2|TRBV6-5
CASSYNRGGREQYF
TGTGCCAGCAGTTATAATCGGGGGGGGAGAGAGCAGTACTTC
>15|many|TRBJ2-1|-|TRBV12-3/TRBV12-4
CASKPGGGRYNEQFF
TGTGCCAGCAAACCAGGGGGGGGCCGCTACAATGAGCAGTTCTTC
>15|many|TRBJ2-2|-|TRBV7-6
CASSTRGMRAGELFF
TGTGCCAGCAGCACTCGGGGGATGAGGGCCGGGGAGCTGTTTTTT
>14|many|TRBJ2-3|TRBD1|TRBV18
CASATGGRTDTQYF
TGTGCCAGCGCCACAGGGGGTCGCACAGATACGCAGTATTTT
>18|many|TRBJ2-1|TRBD2|TRBV5-1
CASSLRSGGVSSYNEQFF
TGCGCCAGCAGCTTGCGTAGCGGGGGGGTTAGCTCCTACAATGAGCAGTTCTTC
>14|many|TRBJ1-2|-|TRBV5-1
CASSRDGTNYGYTF
TGCGCCAGCAGCCGGGACGGTACTAACTATGGCTACACCTTC
>15|once|TRBJ2-1|TRBD1|TRBV2
CATSDPGQPYNEQFF
TGTGCCACCAGTGACCCGGGACAGCCCTACAATGAGCAGTTCTTC
>14|-|TRBJ1-5|-|TRBV30
CAWSLQFSNQPQHF
TGTGCCTGGAGTCTTCAATTTAGCAATCAGCCCCAGCATTTT
>15|once|TRBJ2-1|-|TRBV10-3
CAIRPDGGGQETQFF
TGTGCCATCAGACCGGACGGGGGCGGCCAAGAGACCCAGTTCTTC
>15|-|TRBJ2-1|TRBD2|TRBV20-1
CSAPTGTSGSAPQFF
TGCAGTGCCCCGACCGGGACTAGCGGGAGCGCTCCGCAGTTCTTC
>15|many|TRBJ2-1|TRBD1|TRBV12-3/TRBV12-4
CASTVGQGSLNEQFF
TGTGCCAGCACCGTGGGACAGGGTAGTTTGAATGAGCAGTTCTTC
>17|many|TRBJ2-5|TRBD2|TRBV2
CASSGRLAGSARETQYF
TGTGCCAGCAGTGGACGACTAGCGGGGTCCGCAAGAGAAACCCAGTACTTC
>16|many|TRBJ1-5|TRBD1|TRBV28
CASSSGGRGLGQPQHF
TGTGCCAGCAGTTCCGGGGGCAGGGGGCTTGGACAGCCCCAGCATTTT
>14|-|TRBJ1-2|-|TRBV2
CASSGVQGFWGYTF
TGTGCCAGCAGTGGGGTGCAGGGCTTTTGGGGCTACACCTTC